This TCR beta chain was sequenced in a study of T cell responses to AZD1222 COVID-19 vaccine. Libraries were prepared by immunoSEQ multiplex PCR; TCRdb keeps only in-frame clonotypes and omits some of them. This sample has some 150,000 clones, with 75% to 95% found just once. Of note for this clone: Antigen specificity is unknown.

Second doses were pooled across both intervals (about 4 or about 12 weeks). General study results and limits: Variant regions that are unmutated are reportedly the target of nearly half of spike-specific TCRs. Baseline seropositivity characterized only six AZD1222 recipients.

Germline assignment: CDR1 SGHRS and CDR2 YFSETQ. Trimming shortened V by 4 bases and J by 1 base, and 11 bases separated the two germline ends. CDR3 length: 14 residues. This TCR derives from an adult who received the AZD1222 COVID-19 vaccine. V gene TRBV5-1 combines with J gene TRBJ1-1; D is ambiguous. Sequenced here: peripheral blood, sampled 28 days after the second AZD1222 dose. Here the CDR3 reads CASSPMLGNTEAFF. CDR3 sequence (DNA): TGCGCCAGCAGCCCGATGCTGGGGAACACTGAAGCTTTCTTT.